This TCR beta chain emerged from a study of shared clonotypes between healthy human individuals. TCRdb's table, derived via immunoSEQ multiplex PCR, lists solely in-frame clones and lacks some. The table has some 2 million clones, around 95% seen once. Trimming cost V 6 bases and J 3 bases; bases outside gene matches: 5. CDR3 length: 15 amino acids. Looked up from germline, CDR1 is KGHSH and CDR2 is LQKENI. This chain uses TRBV18 with TRBJ2-7; 13 bases are shared with TRBD2. Sequenced: naive CD4+ T cells sorted from blood. Subset specified: CD45RA+ positively selected. This clonotype was sampled from a man between 18 and 35 years old in good health. The DNA for the CDR3 is TGTGCCAGCTCTTGGACTAGCGGGGGCCTCTACGAGCAGTACTTC. Translating it yields CASSWTSGGLYEQYF.